These 9 T cell receptor beta chains came from one sample sequenced in a study of identical twins. TCRdb used MiXCR to reprocess the 5' RACE reads, holding one entry per CDR3 protein. The sample shows approximately 220,000 distinct CDR3 sequences, roughly a tenth of them seen only once. Specimen: memory (CD45RO+) T cells sorted from blood. Receptors originate from a woman between 18 and 29 years old in good health.

The table lists this clonotype with a few counts. The chain links TRBV3-1 to TRBJ1-1; the D is unclear. CDR3 length: 16 residues. Germline V gene lookup returns CDR1 LGHDT and CDR2 YNNKEL (reference sequence). V was pared by 1 base and J by 3 bases, with 15 bases between. The DNA for the CDR3 is TGTGCCAGCAGCCAAGCGGGGTTGGGGTATGACACTGAAGCTTTCTTT. This encodes CASSQAGLGYDTEAFF.

This chain connects TRBV28 to TRBJ2-7; weak D call: TRBD2 (6 bases). The V end was cut by 7 bases, the J end by 3 bases, with 16 bases between. Germline V lookup: CDR1 MDHEN, CDR2 SYDVKM. The CDR3 has 14 amino acids. The DNA for the CDR3 is TGTGCCAGCATCCGAGGGACTTCGAGCTACGAGCAGTACTTC. Its translation: CASIRGTSSYEQYF. The entire variable domain, with the rest obtained from reference TRBV28 and TRBJ2-7, is as follows: DVKVTQSSRYLVKRTGEKVFLECVQDMDHENMFWYRQDPGLGLRLIYFSYDVKMKEKGDIPEGYSVSREKKERFSLILESASTNQTSMYLCASIRGTSSYEQYFGPGTRLTVT.

This clonotype was found a few times. The CDR3 bases are TGTGCCAGCAGACTAACGGGACAGCTGAGCTCCTACAATGAGCAGTTCTTC. This sequence encodes CASRLTGQLSSYNEQFF. V and J are TRBV6-1 and TRBJ2-1, with 7 bases aligning to TRBD1. The CDR3 runs to 17 residues. The V and J ends lost 6 bases and 0 bases, in that order; junction bases with no gene match: 11. Germline values: CDR1 MNHNS, CDR2 SASEGT.

The CDR3 nucleotides read TGTGCCAGCAGCGTGGGGAATTCACCCCTCCACTTT. It yields the protein CASSVGNSPLHF. V usage is TRBV7-3 and J usage is TRBJ1-6; no firm D call. CDR3 length: 12 amino acids. Trimming removed 5 bases from V and 7 bases from J, with 6 bases in between. CDR1 and CDR2 from the germline V gene are SGHTA and FQGTGA.

Ten or more counts support this clonotype. This chain links TRBV5-1 with TRBJ1-2, with a possible D match to TRBD1 (5 bases). V lost 0 bases and J lost 6, with 9 bases in between. This CDR3 has 13 amino acids. Germline V gene data show CDR1 as SGHRS and CDR2 as YFSETQ. CDR3 residues: CASSLEGENGYTF. Here the CDR3 DNA reads TGCGCCAGCAGCTTGGAAGGGGAGAATGGCTACACCTTC.

This clonotype was counted ten times or more. This chain joins TRBV5-6 and TRBJ2-3; 11 bases are a match to TRBD2. Trimming took 1 base from V and 5 from J; bases not matched to a gene: 3. The V gene's germline CDR1 is SGHDT and CDR2 YYEEEE. This CDR3 contains 15 residues. The CDR3 DNA reads TGTGCCAGCAGCTTGATAGCGGGGGGGCAAGATACGCAGTATTTT. As protein: CASSLIAGGQDTQYF.

The sample holds a few counts of this clonotype. This rearrangement joins TRBV6-2 or TRBV6-3 to TRBJ2-7; D is undetermined. The CDR3 covers 12 residues. Between the trimmed V and J ends, which lost 6 bases and 0 bases, there was a span of 6 bases. CDR1 and CDR2 (germline): MNHEY, SVGEGT. This chain's CDR3 is CASSKSSYEQYF. DNA of the CDR3: TGTGCCAGCAGCAAAAGCTCCTACGAGCAGTACTTC.

The chain couples TRBV7-8 to TRBJ2-3; maybe TRBD2 (6 bases). V was shortened by 1 base and J by 2 bases, with 13 bases between the two germline ends. This CDR3 comprises 16 residues. From germline, CDR1 is SGHVS and CDR2 FQNEAQ. DNA of the CDR3: TGTGCCAGCAGCTTAGTCGGGGGACTCACCACAGATACGCAGTATTTT. Translated: CASSLVGGLTTDTQYF.

This clonotype has at least ten counts. At one boundary the junction diverges from the germline segment, which might be a read error. The rearrangement links TRBV18 to TRBJ2-1; 14 bases line up with TRBD2. The V gene's germline CDR1 is KGHSH and CDR2 LQKENI. The CDR3 has 15 residues. This chain's CDR3 is CASSPGLAGGNEQFF. CDR3 in DNA: TGCGCCAGCAGCCCAGGACTAGCGGGGGGTAATGAGCAGTTCTTC. The full variable domain, in which reference TRBV18 and TRBJ2-1 provide the parts outside the CDR3, is NAGVMQNPRHLVRRRGQEARLRCSPMKGHSHVYWYRQLPEEGLKFMVYLQKENIIDESGMPKERFSAEFPKEGPSILRIQQVVRGDSAAYFCASSPGLAGGNEQFFGPGTRLTVL.